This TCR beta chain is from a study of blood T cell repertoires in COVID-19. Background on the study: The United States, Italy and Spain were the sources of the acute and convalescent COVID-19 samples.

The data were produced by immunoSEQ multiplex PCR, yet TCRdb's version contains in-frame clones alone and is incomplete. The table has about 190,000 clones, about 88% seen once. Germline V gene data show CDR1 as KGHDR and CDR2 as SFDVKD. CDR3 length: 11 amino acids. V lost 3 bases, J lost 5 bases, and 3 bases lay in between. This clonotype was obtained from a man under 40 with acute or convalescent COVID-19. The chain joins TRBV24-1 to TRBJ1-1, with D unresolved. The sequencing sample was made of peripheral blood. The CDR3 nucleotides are TGTGCCACCAGTGATCCTACTGAAGCTTTCTTT. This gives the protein CATSDPTEAFF.